This T cell receptor (beta chain) was captured by sequencing in a study of T cell responses to AZD1222 COVID-19 vaccine. Study-wide results and limits: Of the AZD1222 recipients, only 5 to 7 were seropositive at baseline.

The V end was cut by 6 bases, the J end by 0 bases, with 12 bases between. The CDR3 is made up of 14 amino acids. Germline CDR1 and CDR2: SGHTA and FQGNSA. Regarding this clone: Its antigen is unknown.

Generated by immunoSEQ multiplex PCR, the TCRdb table keeps only in-frame clones and is missing some. This sample has about 67,000 clones, with 84% found just once. The J gene is TRBJ2-7, the V gene TRBV7-2; D gene unclear. Sequences were derived from peripheral blood, sampled on day 0 of AZD1222 vaccination. The source is an adult in good health. The CDR3 here is CASRDGLFSYEQYF. Written as DNA, the CDR3 is TGTGCCAGCAGGGACGGGCTGTTCTCCTACGAGCAGTACTTC.